This T cell receptor beta chain emerged from a study of T cells in Graves' hyperthyroidism and ophthalmopathy. The V and J ends lost 3 bases and 6 bases, in that order; junction bases with no gene match: 7. The CDR3 length is 15 residues. Per germline, CDR1 SNHLY and CDR2 FYNNEI. This clonotype has a count of ten or more. Researchers amplified the TCR beta CDR3 regions from RNA transcripts. HTBI primers were the set used in a first-round RT-PCR of the TCR CDR3. MiXCR was run by TCRdb on the multiplex PCR reads, yielding one entry per CDR3 protein. The sample lists around 560,000 distinct CDR3 sequences, 16% occurring once.

Sample: blood. The rearrangement links TRBV2 to TRBJ2-5; TRBD1 matches 10 bases. The sequence was collected from a woman between 18 and 29 years old with Graves' hyperthyroidism. The chain's CDR3 is CASSETGGGGKTQYF. The CDR3 coding sequence is TGTGCCAGCAGTGAGACAGGGGGCGGGGGTAAGACCCAGTACTTC.